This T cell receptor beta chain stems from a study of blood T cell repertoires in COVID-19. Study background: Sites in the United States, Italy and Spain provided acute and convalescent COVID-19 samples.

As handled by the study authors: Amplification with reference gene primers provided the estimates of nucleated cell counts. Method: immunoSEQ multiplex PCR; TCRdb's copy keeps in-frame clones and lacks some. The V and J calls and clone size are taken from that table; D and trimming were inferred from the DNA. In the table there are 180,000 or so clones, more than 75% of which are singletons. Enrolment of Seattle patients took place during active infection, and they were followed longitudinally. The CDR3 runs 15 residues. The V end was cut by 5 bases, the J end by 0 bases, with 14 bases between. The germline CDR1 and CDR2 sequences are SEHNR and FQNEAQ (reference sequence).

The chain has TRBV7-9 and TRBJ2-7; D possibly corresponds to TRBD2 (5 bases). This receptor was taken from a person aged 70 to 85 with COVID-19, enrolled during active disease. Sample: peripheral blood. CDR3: CASSPRLGSSYEQYF. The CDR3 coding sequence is TGTGCCAGCAGCCCCAGACTGGGGAGCTCCTACGAGCAGTACTTC. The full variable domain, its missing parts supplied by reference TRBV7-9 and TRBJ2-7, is DTGVSQNPRHKITKRGQNVTFRCDPISEHNRLYWYRQTLGQGPEFLTYFQNEAQLEKSRLLSDRFSAERPKGSFSTLEIQRTEQGDSAMYLCASSPRLGSSYEQYFGPGTRLTVT.